Listed below are T cell receptor beta chains from one sample, sequenced in a study of T cells in Graves' hyperthyroidism and ophthalmopathy. TCRdb recomputed calls from the multiplex PCR reads with MiXCR, one row per CDR3 protein. The data show some 250,000 distinct CDR3 sequences, about 14% seen once. The sequencing sample was made of blood. The receptors were sampled from a woman between 35 and 50 years old with Graves' hyperthyroidism that later progressed to Graves' ophthalmopathy. CDR3s include the opening cysteine and the closing phenylalanine or tryptophan. A D gene is named only where the DNA matches it firmly. Size is stated for part of the rows, as once, few or many counts, or as a class when the clone is expanded.

v_gene	abundance	j_gene	d_gene	CDR3nt	CDR3aa
TRBV28	.	TRBJ2-7	TRBD2	TGTGCCAGCCCGCCGGGGACAGGGGGACTAGCGGGAGTTAGGTACGAGCAGTACTTC	CASPPGTGGLAGVRYEQYF
TRBV6-1	many	TRBJ2-3	.	TGTGCCAGCAGTTATGTATCGGTGGAGGGATTCACAGATACGCAGTATTTT	CASSYVSVEGFTDTQYF
TRBV5-1	.	TRBJ2-7	.	TGCGCCAGCAGCTTGGAGTGGGGGCGGGGGATCGAGCAGTACTTC	CASSLEWGRGIEQYF
TRBV30	many	TRBJ1-2	.	TGTGCCTCGGACCCAGGGCAGCCTTTCTATGGCTACACCTTC	CASDPGQPFYGYTF
TRBV7-9	few	TRBJ2-7	.	TGTGCCAGCAGCAAATACTACGAGCAGTACTTC	CASSKYYEQYF
TRBV27	many	TRBJ1-1	TRBD1	TGTGCCAGCAGTTTCGGGGGGACAGGGGGGACTGAAGCTTTCTTT	CASSFGGTGGTEAFF
TRBV4-1	.	TRBJ2-1	.	TGCGCCAGCAGCCTGTATTGGGTAAAGGAGCAGTTCTTC	CASSLYWVKEQFF
TRBV28	many	TRBJ2-1	TRBD1	TGTGCCAGCAGGCGACTCTCCGGGACAGGGCCTTACAATGAGCAGTTCTTC	CASRRLSGTGPYNEQFF
TRBV2	many	TRBJ1-5	.	TGTGCCAGCAGAAACATTGAGAGCAATCAGCCCCAGCATTTT	CASRNIESNQPQHF
TRBV6-1	few	TRBJ1-6	.	TGTGCCAGCAAAACAGGGAGCTCCTATAATTCACCCCTCCACTTT	CASKTGSSYNSPLHF
TRBV2	many	TRBJ2-7	TRBD1	TGTGCCAGCACTTCTTGGGACAGGGCCAGGAGCTCCTACGAGCAGTACTTC	CASTSWDRARSSYEQYF
TRBV5-1	once	TRBJ2-5	TRBD1	TGCGCCAGCAGCTCGCCGACAGGGGACGAGACCCAGTACTTC	CASSSPTGDETQYF
TRBV5-6	.	TRBJ2-1	.	TGTGCCAGCAGCCCACCCCCTGTGGGTTGGGGCTCCTACAATGAGCAGTTCTTC	CASSPPPVGWGSYNEQFF
TRBV20-1	many	TRBJ1-2	.	TGCAGTGCTAGAGATGTCGGCAGCCTGTATGGCTACACCTTC	CSARDVGSLYGYTF
TRBV19	.	TRBJ1-1	TRBD1	TGTGCCAGTAGGGTGGGGGACAGGAACACTGAAGCTTTCTTC	CASRVGDRNTEAFF
TRBV9	.	TRBJ2-5	.	TGTGCCAGCAGCGAGAAGGGGGAGACCCAGTACTTC	CASSEKGETQYF
TRBV12-3/TRBV12-4	many	TRBJ1-6	.	TGTGCCAGCAGTTTACAGGTTGATTCACCCCTCCACTTT	CASSLQVDSPLHF
TRBV28	.	TRBJ2-1	TRBD2	TGTGCCAGCAGTTTATTTGGTCGGCTAGCGGGAGGCCTCTACAATGAGCAGTTCTTC	CASSLFGRLAGGLYNEQFF
TRBV7-8	.	TRBJ2-1	TRBD2	TGTGCCAGCAGCTTCAGTACCGACAGGTATCCAGCGGGAGTACCCAGGGAGTTCTTC	CASSFSTDRYPAGVPREFF
TRBV15	many	TRBJ1-1	.	TGTGCCACCAGCAGAGATCTTGACATCGGAGCTTTCTTT	CATSRDLDIGAFF
TRBV19	.	TRBJ1-2	.	TGTGCCAGTAGTACCCGGACCAGAGGCTACACCTTC	CASSTRTRGYTF
TRBV27	many	TRBJ2-2	TRBD2	TGTGCCAGCAGTTCTCTGCTAGCGGGATATGCGAACACCGGGGAGCTGTTTTTT	CASSSLLAGYANTGELFF
TRBV29-1	many	TRBJ2-3	.	TGCAGCGTTGGTCTCGTTCTGCGGGATACGCAGTATTTT	CSVGLVLRDTQYF
TRBV11-2	.	TRBJ2-1	TRBD2	TGTGCCAGCAGCACCGGGACTAGCGAATACAATGAGCAGTTCTTC	CASSTGTSEYNEQFF
TRBV11-3	few	TRBJ2-5	.	TGTGCCAGCACCTATCGGAGAGGGGTGGTTGAAGAGACCCAGTACTTC	CASTYRRGVVEETQYF
TRBV5-1	many	TRBJ2-1	TRBD2	TGCGCCAGCAGGCGACTAGCCTTAAATGAGCAGTTCTTC	CASRRLALNEQFF
TRBV12-5	many	TRBJ2-1	TRBD2	TGTGCTAGTCCACTAGCGGGATTGGACAATGAGCAGTTCTTC	CASPLAGLDNEQFF
TRBV25-1	.	TRBJ2-5	TRBD1	TGTGCCAGCAGTGAACTTGAGACAGGGAAAGAGACCCAGTACTTC	CASSELETGKETQYF
TRBV2	.	TRBJ2-1	TRBD2	TGTGCCAGCAGTTCTAGCGGGAGGGCCGGTGGAAATGAGCAGTTCTTC	CASSSSGRAGGNEQFF
TRBV30	many	TRBJ2-7	.	TGTGCCTGGAACCGGGACATTTCCTACGAGCAGTACTTC	CAWNRDISYEQYF
TRBV18	many	TRBJ1-2	.	TGTGCCAGCTCACCACGGGACGGACTATATGGCTACACCTTC	CASSPRDGLYGYTF
TRBV9	few	TRBJ1-4	TRBD1	TGTGCCAGCAGCCCGAGGACAGGGGGTATGGCTAATGAAAAACTGTTTTTT	CASSPRTGGMANEKLFF
TRBV28	many	TRBJ2-2	.	TGTGCCAGCACCACTCCCCTCCCGGGGGCCACCGGGGAGCTGTTTTTT	CASTTPLPGATGELFF
TRBV9	.	TRBJ2-1	TRBD2	TGTGCCAGCAGCGCTAGCGGGAGGGCCGCCTACAATGAGCAGTTCTTC	CASSASGRAAYNEQFF
TRBV6-2/TRBV6-3	many	TRBJ2-7	TRBD2	TGTGCCAGCAACAGACTAGCGGGCCTCGACGAGCAGTACTTC	CASNRLAGLDEQYF
TRBV20-1	many	TRBJ1-1	TRBD1	TGCAGGGTGACAGGGTGGCCTGAAGCTTTCTTT	CRVTGWPEAFF
TRBV6-1	many	TRBJ2-3	.	TGTGCCAGCGCGCCAACGGTTGCAGATACGCAGTATTTT	CASAPTVADTQYF
TRBV2	many	TRBJ2-3	.	TGTGCCAGCAGTGATGGTCGCGGGAGCACAGATACGCAGTATTTT	CASSDGRGSTDTQYF
TRBV6-1	many	TRBJ1-2	TRBD1	TGTGCCAGCAGAATGGGACAGGACTATGGCTACACCTTC	CASRMGQDYGYTF
TRBV9	many	TRBJ1-5	.	TGTGCCAGCAGCGTAGAGGGAGGGATCGGTCAGCCCCAGCATTTT	CASSVEGGIGQPQHF
TRBV19	many	TRBJ2-2	TRBD2	TGTGCCAGTAGTATGGGGACTAGCGGGACCAACACCGGGGAGCTGTTTTTT	CASSMGTSGTNTGELFF
TRBV11-3	many	TRBJ2-3	.	TGTGCCAGCAGCTTAGGCAAAAAGATATCGGATACGCAGTATTTT	CASSLGKKISDTQYF
TRBV18	many	TRBJ2-3	.	TGTGCCAGCTCTACCAGGCGGAGGGAGGGCACAGATACGCAGTATTTT	CASSTRRREGTDTQYF
TRBV29-1	many	TRBJ2-5	TRBD2	TGCAGCGTTGAGCTAGCGGGAAGGGAAGAGACCCAGTACTTC	CSVELAGREETQYF
TRBV7-2	many	TRBJ2-1	.	TGTGCCAGCAGCTTAGTAGCGAATGAGCAGTTCTTC	CASSLVANEQFF
TRBV7-2	few	TRBJ1-1	TRBD1	TGTGCCAGCAGCCCAGACGGACAGGTTCGAGCTTTCTTT	CASSPDGQVRAFF
TRBV10-2	many	TRBJ2-1	.	TGCGCCAGCATCCCCTATGTGGGGTACAATGAGCAGTTCTTC	CASIPYVGYNEQFF
TRBV9	many	TRBJ2-7	TRBD2	TGTGCCAGCAGCCCGGAGGGGAGCGGGAGTTTCTACGAGCAGTACTTC	CASSPEGSGSFYEQYF
TRBV9	many	TRBJ1-1	TRBD1	TGTGCCAGCAGCCCCAGCGGAGGGACAGGGGGCTGGAACACTGAAGCTTTCTTT	CASSPSGGTGGWNTEAFF
TRBV28	few	TRBJ1-1	.	TGTGCCAGCAGTTCGCTGTGGGAAGCTTTCTTT	CASSSLWEAFF
TRBV2	many	TRBJ2-1	.	TGTGCCAGCAGTCCCCATCGCGTAATGGATGAGCAGTTCTTC	CASSPHRVMDEQFF
TRBV13	many	TRBJ2-7	.	TGTGCCAGCAGCTTGGACAGATCCTACGAGCAGTACTTC	CASSLDRSYEQYF
TRBV2	.	TRBJ1-4	.	TGTGCCAGCAGTGGGAGAGTAGTAGATGAAAAACTGTTTTTT	CASSGRVVDEKLFF